The next 3 T cell receptor beta chains were all read from a single sample in a study of blood T cell repertoires in COVID-19 (TCRdb year 2020). To prepare the library, the immunoSEQ multiplex PCR assay was applied. This is the immuneACCESS table as TCRdb keeps it, with only in-frame sequences that have V and J called. A part of the clones is gone; compared with another copy, unresolved V genes explain less than half, and the rest is unexplained. The sample table lists hundreds of thousands of clones, 75% to 90% of them with a count of one. Of the sample, 1% to 1.3% is held by the ten largest clones. Sequencing input: PBMCs or T cells enriched from blood (not recorded which). The receptors were sampled from a man between 25 and 39 years old who had recovered from COVID-19.

The chain links TRBV6-1 to TRBJ1-2; D not certain. The CDR3 extends over 13 amino acids. The germline V gene encodes CDR1 MNHNS and CDR2 SASEGT. V dropped 3 bases and J dropped 4 bases, with 9 bases sitting between them. The CDR3 loop reads CASSDRAGYGYTF. The CDR3, as DNA: TGTGCCAGCAGTGATAGGGCGGGCTATGGCTACACCTTC.

The gene calls are TRBV28 and TRBJ2-7; a possible D gene is TRBD2 (5 bases). The V end was cut by 9 bases, the J end by 0 bases, with 9 bases between. The germline V gene has CDR1 MDHEN and CDR2 SYDVKM. CDR3 length: 12 amino acids. This CDR3 reads CASTGSSYEQYF. The CDR3 DNA follows: TGTGCCAGTACGGGGAGCTCCTACGAGCAGTACTTC. Filled out from reference TRBV28 and TRBJ2-7, the complete variable domain reads DVKVTQSSRYLVKRTGEKVFLECVQDMDHENMFWYRQDPGLGLRLIYFSYDVKMKEKGDIPEGYSVSREKKERFSLILESASTNQTSMYLCASTGSSYEQYFGPGTRLTVT.

The rearrangement uses TRBV5-8 and TRBJ2-7; 11 bases match TRBD1. The CDR3 has 14 amino acids. CDR1 and CDR2 (germline): SGHTS, YDEGEE. Losses at the gene ends were 4 bases for V and 7 bases for J; bases not matched to a gene: 7. The CDR3 nucleotides are TGTGCCAGCAGCGTCGGACAGGGGGCGCAGGAGCAGTACTTC. Its translation: CASSVGQGAQEQYF.